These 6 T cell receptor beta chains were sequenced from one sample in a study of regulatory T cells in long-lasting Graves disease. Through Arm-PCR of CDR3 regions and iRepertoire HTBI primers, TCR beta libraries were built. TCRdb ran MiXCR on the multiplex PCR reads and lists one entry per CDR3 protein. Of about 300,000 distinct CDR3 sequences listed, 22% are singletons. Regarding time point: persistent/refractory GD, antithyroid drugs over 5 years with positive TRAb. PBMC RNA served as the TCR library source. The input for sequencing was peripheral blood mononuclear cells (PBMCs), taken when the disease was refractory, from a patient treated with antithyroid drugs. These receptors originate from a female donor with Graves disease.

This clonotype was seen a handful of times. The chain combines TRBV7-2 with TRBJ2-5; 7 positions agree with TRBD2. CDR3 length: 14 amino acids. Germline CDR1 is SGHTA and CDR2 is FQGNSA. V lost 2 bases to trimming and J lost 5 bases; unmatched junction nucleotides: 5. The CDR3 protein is CASSLFEGGETQYF. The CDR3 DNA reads TGTGCCAGCAGCTTATTTGAGGGAGGGGAGACCCAGTACTTC.

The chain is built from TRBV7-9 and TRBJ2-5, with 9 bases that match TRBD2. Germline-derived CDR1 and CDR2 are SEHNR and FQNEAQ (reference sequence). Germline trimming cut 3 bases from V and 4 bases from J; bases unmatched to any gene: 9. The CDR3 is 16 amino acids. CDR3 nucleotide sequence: TGTGCCAGCAGCTTTTCTCGCGGGAGGGCCGTAGAGACCCAGTACTTC. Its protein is CASSFSRGRAVETQYF.

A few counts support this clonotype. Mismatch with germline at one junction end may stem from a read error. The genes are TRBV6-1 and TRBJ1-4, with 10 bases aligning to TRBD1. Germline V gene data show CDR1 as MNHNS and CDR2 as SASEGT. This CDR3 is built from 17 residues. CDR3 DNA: TGTGCCAGCAATGAAGCGCTGGGACAGGGGTGGTCTGAAAAACTGTTTTTT. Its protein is CASNEALGQGWSEKLFF.

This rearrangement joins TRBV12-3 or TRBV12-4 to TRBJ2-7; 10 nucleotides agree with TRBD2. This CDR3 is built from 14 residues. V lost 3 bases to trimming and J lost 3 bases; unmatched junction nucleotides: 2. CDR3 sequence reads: CASSLASGGYEQYF. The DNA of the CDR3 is TGTGCCAGCAGTTTGGCTAGCGGGGGCTACGAGCAGTACTTC.

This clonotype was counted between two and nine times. The CDR3, as DNA: TGCAGCGTTGAGTGGGCCGGGAAGGTTGGCTACACCTTC. This encodes CSVEWAGKVGYTF. This chain links TRBV29-1 with TRBJ1-2; no reliable D call. CDR3 length: 13 residues. Germline CDR1 reads SQVTM; CDR2 reads ANQGSEA. Trimming stripped 3 bases from V and 7 bases from J, with 15 bases between.

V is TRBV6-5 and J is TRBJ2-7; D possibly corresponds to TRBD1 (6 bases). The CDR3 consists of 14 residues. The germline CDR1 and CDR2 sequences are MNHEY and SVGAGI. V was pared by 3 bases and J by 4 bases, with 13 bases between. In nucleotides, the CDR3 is TGTGCCAGCAGTTATATAACAGGGCGGTACGAGCAGTACTTC. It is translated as CASSYITGRYEQYF.